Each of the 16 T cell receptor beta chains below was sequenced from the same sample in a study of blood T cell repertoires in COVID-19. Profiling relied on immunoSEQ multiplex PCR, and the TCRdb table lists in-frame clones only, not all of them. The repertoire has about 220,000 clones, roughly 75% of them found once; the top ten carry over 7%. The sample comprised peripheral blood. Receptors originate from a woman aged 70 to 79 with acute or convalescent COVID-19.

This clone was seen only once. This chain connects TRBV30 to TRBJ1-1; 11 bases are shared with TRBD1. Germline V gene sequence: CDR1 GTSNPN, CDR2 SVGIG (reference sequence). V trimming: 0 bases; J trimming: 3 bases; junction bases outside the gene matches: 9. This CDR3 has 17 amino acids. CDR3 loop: CAWSVHRTGGLDTEAFF. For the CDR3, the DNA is TGTGCCTGGAGTGTACACAGGACAGGGGGCTTGGACACTGAAGCTTTCTTT.

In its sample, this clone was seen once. The CDR3 sequence is CASSQSQGNHYGYTF. The CDR3 coding sequence is TGCGCCAGCAGCCAGAGTCAGGGGAATCACTATGGCTACACCTTC. The rearrangement links TRBV5-1 to TRBJ1-2; weak D call: TRBD1 (6 bases). The V gene lost 4 bases and the J gene lost 3 bases, with 16 bases spanning the gap. In germline, CDR1 is SGHRS, CDR2 YFSETQ. This CDR3 region has 15 residues.

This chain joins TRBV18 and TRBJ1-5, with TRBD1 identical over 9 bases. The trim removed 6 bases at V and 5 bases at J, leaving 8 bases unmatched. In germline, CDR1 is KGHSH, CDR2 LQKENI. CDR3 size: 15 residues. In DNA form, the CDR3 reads TGTGCCAGCTCCCCAGGGACAGGGAGCGATCAGCCCCAGCATTTT. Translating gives CASSPGTGSDQPQHF.

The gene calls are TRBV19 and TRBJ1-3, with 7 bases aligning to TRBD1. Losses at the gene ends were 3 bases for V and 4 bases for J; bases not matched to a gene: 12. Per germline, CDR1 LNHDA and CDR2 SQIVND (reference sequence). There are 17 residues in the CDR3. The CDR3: CASSIDRAGRGGNTIYF. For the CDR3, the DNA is TGTGCCAGTAGTATTGACAGGGCCGGCCGGGGAGGAAACACCATATATTTT.

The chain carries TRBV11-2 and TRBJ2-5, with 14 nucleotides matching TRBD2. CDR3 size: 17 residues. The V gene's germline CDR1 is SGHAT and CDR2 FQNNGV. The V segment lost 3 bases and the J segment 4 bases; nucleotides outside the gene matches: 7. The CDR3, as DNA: TGTGCCAGCAGCTTGGGGCGGACTAGCGGGGGGTCAGAGACCCAGTACTTC. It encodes CASSLGRTSGGSETQYF.

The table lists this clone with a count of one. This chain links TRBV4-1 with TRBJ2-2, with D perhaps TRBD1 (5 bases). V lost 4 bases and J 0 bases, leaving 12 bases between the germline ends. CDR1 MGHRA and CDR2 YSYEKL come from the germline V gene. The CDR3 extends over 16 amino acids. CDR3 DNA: TGCGCCAGCAGCCCTCGGACACCTTCGAACACCGGGGAGCTGTTTTTT. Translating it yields CASSPRTPSNTGELFF.

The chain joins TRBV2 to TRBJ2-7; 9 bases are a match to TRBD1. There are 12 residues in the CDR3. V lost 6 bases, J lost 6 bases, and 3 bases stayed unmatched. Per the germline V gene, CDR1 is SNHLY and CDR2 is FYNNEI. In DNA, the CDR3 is TGTGCCAGCAGGGCGGACAGGGGCGAGCAGTACTTC. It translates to CASRADRGEQYF.

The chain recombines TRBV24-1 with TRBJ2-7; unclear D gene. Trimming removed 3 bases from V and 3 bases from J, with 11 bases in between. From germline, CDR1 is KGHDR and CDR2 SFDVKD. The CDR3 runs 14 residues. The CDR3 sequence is CATSDPNSGYEQYF. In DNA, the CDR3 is TGTGCCACCAGTGATCCCAATTCAGGCTACGAGCAGTACTTC.

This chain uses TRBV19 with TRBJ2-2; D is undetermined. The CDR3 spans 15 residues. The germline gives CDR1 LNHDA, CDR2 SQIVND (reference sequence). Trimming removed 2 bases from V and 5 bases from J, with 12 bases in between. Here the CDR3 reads CASSIRQVKTGELFF. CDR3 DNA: TGTGCCAGTAGTATAAGGCAGGTTAAGACCGGGGAGCTGTTTTTT.

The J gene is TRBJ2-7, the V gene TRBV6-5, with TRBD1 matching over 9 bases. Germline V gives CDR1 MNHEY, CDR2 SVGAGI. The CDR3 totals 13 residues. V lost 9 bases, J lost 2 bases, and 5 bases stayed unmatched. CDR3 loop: CASRTGVPYEQYF. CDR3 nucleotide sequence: TGTGCCAGTCGGACAGGGGTACCCTACGAGCAGTACTTC.

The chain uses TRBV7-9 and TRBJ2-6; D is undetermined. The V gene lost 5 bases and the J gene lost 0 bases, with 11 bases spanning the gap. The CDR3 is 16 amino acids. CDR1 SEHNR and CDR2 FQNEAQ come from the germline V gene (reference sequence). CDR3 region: CASSLERGSGANVLTF. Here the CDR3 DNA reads TGTGCCAGCAGCCTAGAGAGAGGCTCTGGGGCCAACGTCCTGACTTTC.

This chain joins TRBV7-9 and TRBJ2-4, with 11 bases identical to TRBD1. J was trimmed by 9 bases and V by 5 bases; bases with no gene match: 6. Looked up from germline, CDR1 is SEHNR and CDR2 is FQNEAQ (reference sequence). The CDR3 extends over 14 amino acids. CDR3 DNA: TGTGCCAGCAGCCCGGGACAGGGGGAGAGCATTCAGTACTTC. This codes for CASSPGQGESIQYF.

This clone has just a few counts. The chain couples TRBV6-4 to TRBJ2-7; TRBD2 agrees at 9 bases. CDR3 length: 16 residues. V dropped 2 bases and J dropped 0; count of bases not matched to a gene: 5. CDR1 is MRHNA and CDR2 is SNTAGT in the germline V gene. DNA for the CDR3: TGTGCCAGCAGTGACCGGGATAGCGGGGGCTCCTACGAGCAGTACGTC. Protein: CASSDRDSGGSYEQYV.

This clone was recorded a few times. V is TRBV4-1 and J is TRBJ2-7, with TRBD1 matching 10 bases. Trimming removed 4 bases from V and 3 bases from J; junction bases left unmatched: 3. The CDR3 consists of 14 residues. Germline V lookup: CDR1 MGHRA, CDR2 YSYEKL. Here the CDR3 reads CASSLRDRGYEQYF. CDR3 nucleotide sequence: TGCGCCAGCAGCCTCCGGGACAGGGGCTACGAGCAGTACTTC.

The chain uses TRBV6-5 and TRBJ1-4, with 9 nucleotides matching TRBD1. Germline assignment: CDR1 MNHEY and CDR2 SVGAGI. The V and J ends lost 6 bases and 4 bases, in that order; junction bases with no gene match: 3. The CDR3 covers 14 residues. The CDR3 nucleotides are TGTGCCAGCAGCCCGGGACAGGGTAATGAAAAACTGTTTTTT. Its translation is CASSPGQGNEKLFF.

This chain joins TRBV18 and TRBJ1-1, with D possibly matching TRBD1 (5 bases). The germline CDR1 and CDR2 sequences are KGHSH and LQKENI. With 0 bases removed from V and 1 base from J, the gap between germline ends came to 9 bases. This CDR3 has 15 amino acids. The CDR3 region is CASSPPSQANTEAFF. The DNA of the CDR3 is TGTGCCAGCTCACCACCGTCACAGGCGAACACTGAAGCTTTCTTT. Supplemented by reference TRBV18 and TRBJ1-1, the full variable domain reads NAGVMQNPRHLVRRRGQEARLRCSPMKGHSHVYWYRQLPEEGLKFMVYLQKENIIDESGMPKERFSAEFPKEGPSILRIQQVVRGDSAAYFCASSPPSQANTEAFFGQGTRLTVV.